This is a list of T cell receptor beta chains from one sample in a study of T-cell memory formation after mild COVID-19. TCRdb re-called the 5' RACE reads through MiXCR, storing one row per CDR3 protein. Of about 410,000 distinct CDR3 sequences listed, around 22% are singletons. Sequencing was performed on PBMCs or a T cell subset sorted from them (not recorded which). Receptor source: an adult woman who had mild COVID-19 (a few samples of this study predate the infection). Cell type and time point are not known. Each CDR3 is given with its conserved first and last residue. The order of the fields is V gene, clone size, J gene, D gene, CDR3 length, CDR3 protein, CDR3 DNA. D genes are given only for firm matches. The size field is filled for only some rows; it gives once, few, many or a size class.

TRBV20-1	.	TRBJ2-3	.	15	CSASAFRGFTDTQYF	TGCAGTGCTAGTGCTTTTCGAGGATTCACAGATACGCAGTATTTT
TRBV7-8	few	TRBJ2-3	TRBD1	16	CASSPRQGSPSDTQYF	TGTGCCAGCAGCCCGAGACAGGGAAGTCCCTCAGATACGCAGTATTTT
TRBV5-1	.	TRBJ2-7	TRBD2	14	CASSSREGLPEQYF	TGCGCCAGCAGCTCCCGGGAGGGCCTCCCCGAGCAGTACTTC
TRBV29-1	few	TRBJ1-2	.	14	CSVERGGEAYGYTF	TGCAGCGTTGAGAGGGGCGGTGAGGCCTATGGCTACACCTTC
TRBV5-1	.	TRBJ2-2	TRBD2	15	CASSPAGGTTGELFF	TGCGCCAGCAGTCCTGCGGGAGGGACCACCGGGGAGCTGTTTTTT
TRBV7-7	.	TRBJ2-6	.	15	CASSPGRTGANVLTF	TGTGCTAGCAGCCCGGGTCGCACTGGGGCCAACGTCCTGACTTTC
TRBV5-5	few	TRBJ2-3	.	23	CASRSTDWGRGRFSGPRRDTQYF	TGTGCCAGCAGGTCGACAGACTGGGGGCGCGGAAGGTTTAGTGGCCCAAGAAGGGATACGCAGTATTTT
TRBV24-1	.	TRBJ2-2	.	16	CATAGGTTSNTGELFF	TGTGCCACCGCCGGGGGGACAACCTCGAACACCGGGGAGCTGTTTTTT
TRBV12-3/TRBV12-4	.	TRBJ1-2	TRBD1	13	CASRTGVSYGYTF	TGTGCCAGCAGGACAGGGGTCTCCTATGGCTACACCTTC
TRBV6-5	few	TRBJ1-2	.	12	CASQDGFRGYTF	TGTGCCAGCCAGGACGGGTTTCGAGGCTACACCTTC
TRBV20-1	.	TRBJ2-3	TRBD2	18	CSAHAFRLAGGLTDTQYF	TGCAGTGCGCACGCTTTTAGACTAGCGGGAGGGTTAACGGATACGCAGTATTTT
TRBV6-6	.	TRBJ1-3	.	16	CASSRSGGDSGNTIYF	TGTGCCAGCAGTCGGTCGGGGGGGGACTCTGGAAACACCATATATTTT
TRBV6-2/TRBV6-3	.	TRBJ2-7	.	14	CASSNLGVSYEQYF	TGTGCCAGCAGTAACCTCGGCGTATCCTACGAGCAGTACTTC
TRBV7-9	few	TRBJ1-3	.	15	CASSHAVDSGNTIYF	TGTGCCAGCAGCCACGCGGTCGACTCTGGAAACACCATATATTTT
TRBV6-2/TRBV6-3	few	TRBJ2-1	.	12	CASSSLVNEQFF	TGTGCCAGCAGTTCTTTGGTAAATGAGCAGTTCTTC
TRBV6-1	.	TRBJ1-5	.	14	CASSPVGRHQPQHF	TGTGCCAGCAGTCCCGTAGGCAGGCATCAGCCCCAGCATTTT
TRBV20-1	.	TRBJ2-7	TRBD1	14	CSARANQGAGEQYF	TGCAGTGCTAGAGCTAACCAGGGGGCGGGCGAGCAGTACTTC
TRBV6-1	once	TRBJ2-6	.	16	CAGRIRAVSGANVLTF	TGTGCCGGGCGAATAAGGGCCGTCTCTGGGGCCAACGTCCTGACTTTC
TRBV5-6	once	TRBJ2-7	.	14	CASSLGQSTYEQYF	TGTGCCAGCAGCTTGGGACAGTCCACCTACGAGCAGTACTTC
TRBV13	few	TRBJ2-1	.	14	CASSRTVFGNEQFF	TGTGCCAGCAGCCGGACCGTATTTGGGAATGAGCAGTTCTTC
TRBV9	few	TRBJ1-1	TRBD1	14	CASSVGRGPSEAFF	TGTGCCAGCAGCGTAGGCAGGGGGCCGAGTGAAGCTTTCTTT
TRBV20-1	.	TRBJ2-6	.	17	CSARDLTRSSGANVLTF	TGCAGTGCTAGAGACCTCACAAGAAGCTCTGGGGCCAACGTCCTGACTTTC